These T cell receptor beta chains were read from a single sample in a study of T cells in Graves' hyperthyroidism and ophthalmopathy. One entry per CDR3 protein, called by TCRdb with MiXCR from the multiplex PCR reads. The sample records 400,000 to 600,000 distinct CDR3 sequences, less than 25% being singletons. The sequenced material came from blood. The receptors originated from a man younger than 35 with Graves' hyperthyroidism. Both conserved end residues are trimmed from each CDR3. Rows may omit the clone size; those that give it use once, few, many or a size class.

ASSHGLAGRSTGGLF TRBJ2-2 many TRBV12-3/TRBV12-4
ASSWEGELF TRBJ2-2 few TRBV11-2
ASSVAPDSEQY TRBJ2-7 - TRBV9
ASSQWRQETQY TRBJ2-5 many TRBV4-1
ASSYSANSYEQY TRBJ2-7 - TRBV6-5
SASIASGTDTQY TRBJ2-3 many TRBV20-1
SLRTVYGYT TRBJ1-2 many TRBV29-1
AWSGGLGETQY TRBJ2-5 many TRBV30
ATSPPSGELF TRBJ2-2 many TRBV15
ASSLVGRDYEQY TRBJ2-7 few TRBV11-2
ASSLTAGVDYEQY TRBJ2-7 - TRBV7-2
ASSPPVRILYEQY TRBJ2-7 - TRBV18
ASRTPAEETQY TRBJ2-5 many TRBV6-1
ASRSGGTEAF TRBJ1-1 many TRBV12-3/TRBV12-4
ASSLLRGELF TRBJ2-2 few TRBV7-8
ASSEAMVRFLAKNIQY TRBJ2-4 - TRBV6-1
ASSWDRANTEAF TRBJ1-1 few TRBV5-1
ASRYDYYEQY TRBJ2-7 many TRBV6-5
ASSSLPGDGYT TRBJ1-2 few TRBV5-1
ASSIRDRNYT TRBJ1-2 many TRBV19
ASSSGQGGEQY TRBJ2-7 many TRBV28
ACVTPPYGYT TRBJ1-2 - TRBV6-4
ASSDSMGSTDTQY TRBJ2-3 few TRBV6-4
AWSNWERGTGELF TRBJ2-2 many TRBV30
SARDPERNTIY TRBJ1-3 many TRBV20-1